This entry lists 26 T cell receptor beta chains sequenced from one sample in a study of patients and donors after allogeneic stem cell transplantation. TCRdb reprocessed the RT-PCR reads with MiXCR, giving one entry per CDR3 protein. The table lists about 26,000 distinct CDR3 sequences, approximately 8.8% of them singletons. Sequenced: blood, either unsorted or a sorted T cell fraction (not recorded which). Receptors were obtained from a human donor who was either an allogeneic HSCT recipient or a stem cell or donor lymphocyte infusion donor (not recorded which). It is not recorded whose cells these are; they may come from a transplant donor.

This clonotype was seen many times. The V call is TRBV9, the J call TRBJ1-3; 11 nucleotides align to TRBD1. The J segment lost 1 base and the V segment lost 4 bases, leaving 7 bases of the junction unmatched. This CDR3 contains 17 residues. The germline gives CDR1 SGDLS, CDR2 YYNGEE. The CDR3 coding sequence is TGTGCCAGCAGCTTCCGGGACAGGGGGTTTTCTGGAAACACCATATATTTT. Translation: CASSFRDRGFSGNTIYF.

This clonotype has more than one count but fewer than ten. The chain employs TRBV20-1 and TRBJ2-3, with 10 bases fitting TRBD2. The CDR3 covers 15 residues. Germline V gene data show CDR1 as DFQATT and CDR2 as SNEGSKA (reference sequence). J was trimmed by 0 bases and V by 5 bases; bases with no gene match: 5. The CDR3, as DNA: TGCAGTGCTGATACTAGCGGGGTTAGCACAGATACGCAGTATTTT. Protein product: CSADTSGVSTDTQYF.

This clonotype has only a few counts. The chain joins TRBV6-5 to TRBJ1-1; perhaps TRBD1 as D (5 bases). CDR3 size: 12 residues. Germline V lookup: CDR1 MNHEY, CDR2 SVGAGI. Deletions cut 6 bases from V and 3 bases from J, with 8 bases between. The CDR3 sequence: CASRGGDTEAFF. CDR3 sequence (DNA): TGTGCCAGCAGGGGAGGGGACACTGAAGCTTTCTTT.

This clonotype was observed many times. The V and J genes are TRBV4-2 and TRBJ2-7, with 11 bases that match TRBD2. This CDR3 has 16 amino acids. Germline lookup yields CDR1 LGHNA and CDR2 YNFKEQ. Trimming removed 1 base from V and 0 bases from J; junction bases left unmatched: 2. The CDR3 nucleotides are TGTGCCAGCAGCCAAGGGACTAGCGGGCTCTCCTACGAGCAGTACTTC. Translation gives CASSQGTSGLSYEQYF.

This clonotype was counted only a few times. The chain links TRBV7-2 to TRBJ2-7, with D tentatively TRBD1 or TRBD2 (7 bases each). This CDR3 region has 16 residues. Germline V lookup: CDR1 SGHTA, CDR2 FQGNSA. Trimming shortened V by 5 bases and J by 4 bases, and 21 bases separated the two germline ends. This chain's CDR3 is CASSPGGGTFYYEQYF. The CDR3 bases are TGTGCCAGCAGCCCAGGGGGGGGGACCTTCTATTACGAGCAGTACTTC. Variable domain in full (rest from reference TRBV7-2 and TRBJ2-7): GAGVSQSPSNKVTEKGKDVELRCDPISGHTALYWYRQSLGQGLEFLIYFQGNSAPDKSGLPSDRFSAERTGGSVSTLTIQRTQQEDSAVYLCASSPGGGTFYYEQYFGPGTRLTVT.

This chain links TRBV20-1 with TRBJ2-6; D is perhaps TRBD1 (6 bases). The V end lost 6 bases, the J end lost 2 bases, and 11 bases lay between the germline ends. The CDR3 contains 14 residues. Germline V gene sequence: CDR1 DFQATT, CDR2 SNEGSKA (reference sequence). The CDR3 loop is CSARNRAGANVLTF. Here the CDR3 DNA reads TGCAGTGCGAGAAACAGGGCTGGGGCCAACGTCCTGACTTTC.

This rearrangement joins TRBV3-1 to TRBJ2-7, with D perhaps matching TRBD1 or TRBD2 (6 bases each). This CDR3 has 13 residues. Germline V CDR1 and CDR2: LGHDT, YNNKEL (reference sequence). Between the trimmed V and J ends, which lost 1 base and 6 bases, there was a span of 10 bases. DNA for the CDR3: TGTGCCAGCAGCCAAGGGGGGGCTCGCGAGCAGTACTTC. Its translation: CASSQGGAREQYF.

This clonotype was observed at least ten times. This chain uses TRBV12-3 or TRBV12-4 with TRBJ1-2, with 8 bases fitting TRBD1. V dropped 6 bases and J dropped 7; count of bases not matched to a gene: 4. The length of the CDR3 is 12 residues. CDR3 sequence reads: CASRGQGGGYTF. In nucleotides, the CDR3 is TGTGCCAGCAGAGGACAGGGTGGTGGCTACACCTTC.

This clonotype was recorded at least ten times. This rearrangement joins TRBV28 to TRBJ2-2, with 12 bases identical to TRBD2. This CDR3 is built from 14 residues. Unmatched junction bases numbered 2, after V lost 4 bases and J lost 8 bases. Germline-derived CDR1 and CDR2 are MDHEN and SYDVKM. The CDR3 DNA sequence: TGTGCCAGCAGTTATACTAGCGGGAGGGGGGAGCTGTTTTTT. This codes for CASSYTSGRGELFF.

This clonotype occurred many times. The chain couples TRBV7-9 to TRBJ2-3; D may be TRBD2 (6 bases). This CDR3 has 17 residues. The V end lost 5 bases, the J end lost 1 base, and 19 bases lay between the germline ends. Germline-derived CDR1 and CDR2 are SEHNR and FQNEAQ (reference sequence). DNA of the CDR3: TGTGCCAGCAGCATCTCAGCCGGAGGAGGGGGCACAGATACGCAGTATTTT. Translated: CASSISAGGGGTDTQYF. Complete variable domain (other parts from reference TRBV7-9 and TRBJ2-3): DTGVSQNPRHKITKRGQNVTFRCDPISEHNRLYWYRQTLGQGPEFLTYFQNEAQLEKSRLLSDRFSAERPKGSFSTLEIQRTEQGDSAMYLCASSISAGGGGTDTQYFGPGTRLTVL.

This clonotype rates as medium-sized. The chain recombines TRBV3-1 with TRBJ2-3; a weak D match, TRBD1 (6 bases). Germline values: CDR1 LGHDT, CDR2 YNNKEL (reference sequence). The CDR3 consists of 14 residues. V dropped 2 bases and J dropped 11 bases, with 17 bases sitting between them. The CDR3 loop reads CASSQRTGYWEQYF. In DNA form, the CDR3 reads TGTGCCAGCAGCCAACGTACAGGGTATTGGGAGCAGTATTTT.

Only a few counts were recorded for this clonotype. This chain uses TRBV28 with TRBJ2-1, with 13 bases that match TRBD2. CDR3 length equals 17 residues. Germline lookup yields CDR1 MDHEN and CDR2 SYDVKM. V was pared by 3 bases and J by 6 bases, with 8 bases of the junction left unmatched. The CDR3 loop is CASSLALAGGVRNEQFF. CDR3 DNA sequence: TGTGCCAGCAGTTTGGCACTAGCGGGGGGGGTTCGCAATGAGCAGTTCTTC.

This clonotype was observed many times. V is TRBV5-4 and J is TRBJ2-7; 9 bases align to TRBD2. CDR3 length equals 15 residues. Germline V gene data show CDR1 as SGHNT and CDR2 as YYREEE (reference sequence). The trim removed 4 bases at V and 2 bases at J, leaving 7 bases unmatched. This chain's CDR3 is CASSPNGGGAYEQYF. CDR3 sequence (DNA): TGTGCCAGCAGCCCAAATGGCGGGGGGGCCTACGAGCAGTACTTC. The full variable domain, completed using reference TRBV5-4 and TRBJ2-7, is ETGVTQSPTHLIKTRGQQVTLRCSSQSGHNTVSWYQQALGQGPQFIFQYYREEENGRGNFPPRFSGLQFPNYSSELNVNALELDDSALYLCASSPNGGGAYEQYFGPGTRLTVT.

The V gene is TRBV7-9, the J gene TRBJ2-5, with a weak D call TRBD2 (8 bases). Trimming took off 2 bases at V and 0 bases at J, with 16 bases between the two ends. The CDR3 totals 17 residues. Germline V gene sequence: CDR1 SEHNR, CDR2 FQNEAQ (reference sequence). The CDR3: CASSLRGGGRNQETQYF. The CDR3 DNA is TGTGCCAGCAGCTTACGAGGGGGCGGGAGGAACCAAGAGACCCAGTACTTC.

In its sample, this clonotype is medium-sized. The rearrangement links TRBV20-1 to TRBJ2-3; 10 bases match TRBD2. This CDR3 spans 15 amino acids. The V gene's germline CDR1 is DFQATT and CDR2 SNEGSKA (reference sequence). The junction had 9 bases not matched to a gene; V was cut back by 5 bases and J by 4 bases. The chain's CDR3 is CSAPAGTSVADTQYF. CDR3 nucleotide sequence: TGCAGTGCTCCAGCCGGGACTAGCGTGGCAGATACGCAGTATTTT.

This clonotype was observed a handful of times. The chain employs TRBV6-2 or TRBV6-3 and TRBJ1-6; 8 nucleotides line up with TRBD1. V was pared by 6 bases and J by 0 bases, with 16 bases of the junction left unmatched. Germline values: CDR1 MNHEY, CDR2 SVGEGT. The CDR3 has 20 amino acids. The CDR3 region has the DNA TGTGCCAGCAGGTCTCCGGTCGAGACAGGGGTGAGCTCCTATAATTCACCCCTCCACTTT. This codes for CASRSPVETGVSSYNSPLHF.

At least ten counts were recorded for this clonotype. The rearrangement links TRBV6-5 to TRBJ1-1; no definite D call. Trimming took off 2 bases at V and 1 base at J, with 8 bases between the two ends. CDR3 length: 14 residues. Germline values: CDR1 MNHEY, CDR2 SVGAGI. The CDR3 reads CASSYPGKNTEAFF. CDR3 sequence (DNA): TGTGCCAGCAGTTACCCCGGGAAGAACACTGAAGCTTTCTTT.

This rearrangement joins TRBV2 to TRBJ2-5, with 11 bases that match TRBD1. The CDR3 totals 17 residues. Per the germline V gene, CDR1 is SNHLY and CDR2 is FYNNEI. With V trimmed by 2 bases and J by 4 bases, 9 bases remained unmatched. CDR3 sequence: CASSEKRTGGRRETQYF. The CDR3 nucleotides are TGTGCCAGCAGTGAAAAAAGGACAGGGGGCCGGCGAGAGACCCAGTACTTC.

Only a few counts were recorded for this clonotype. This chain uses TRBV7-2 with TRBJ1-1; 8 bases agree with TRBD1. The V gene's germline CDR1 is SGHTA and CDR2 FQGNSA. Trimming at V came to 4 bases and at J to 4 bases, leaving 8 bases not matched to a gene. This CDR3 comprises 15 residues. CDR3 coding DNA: TGTGCCAGCAGCTGGCTCACGGACAGGGCCACTGAAGCTTTCTTT. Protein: CASSWLTDRATEAFF.

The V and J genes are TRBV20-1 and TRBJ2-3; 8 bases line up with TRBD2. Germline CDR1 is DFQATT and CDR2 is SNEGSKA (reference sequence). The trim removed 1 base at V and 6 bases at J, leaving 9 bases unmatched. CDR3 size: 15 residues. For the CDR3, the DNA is TGCAGTGCTAGAGTCGCGGGAGGAGGCTCGGATACGCAGTATTTT. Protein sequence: CSARVAGGGSDTQYF.

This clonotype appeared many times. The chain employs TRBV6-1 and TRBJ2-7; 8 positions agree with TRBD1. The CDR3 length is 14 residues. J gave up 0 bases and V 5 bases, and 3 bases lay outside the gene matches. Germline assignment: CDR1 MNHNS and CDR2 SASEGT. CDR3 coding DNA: TGTGCCAGCAGTATGGACAGGGTCTCCTACGAGCAGTACTTC. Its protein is CASSMDRVSYEQYF.

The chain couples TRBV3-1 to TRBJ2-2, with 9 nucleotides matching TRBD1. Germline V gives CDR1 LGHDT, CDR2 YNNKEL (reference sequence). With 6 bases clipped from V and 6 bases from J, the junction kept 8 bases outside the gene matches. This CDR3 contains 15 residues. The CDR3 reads CASSLGQGWSGELFF. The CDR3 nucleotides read TGTGCCAGCAGTCTGGGACAGGGATGGTCCGGGGAGCTGTTTTTT. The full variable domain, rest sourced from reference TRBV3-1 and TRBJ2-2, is DTAVSQTPKYLVTQMGNDKSIKCEQNLGHDTMYWYKQDSKKFLKIMFSYNNKELIINETVPNRFSPKSPDKAHLNLHINSLELGDSAVYFCASSLGQGWSGELFFGEGSRLTVL.

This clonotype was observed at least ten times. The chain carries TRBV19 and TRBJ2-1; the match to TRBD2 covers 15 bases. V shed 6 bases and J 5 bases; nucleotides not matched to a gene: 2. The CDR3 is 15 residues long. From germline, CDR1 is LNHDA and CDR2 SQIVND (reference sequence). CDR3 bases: TGTGCCAGTAGCGGACTAGCGGGAGGGAACAATGAGCAGTTCTTC. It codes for CASSGLAGGNNEQFF.

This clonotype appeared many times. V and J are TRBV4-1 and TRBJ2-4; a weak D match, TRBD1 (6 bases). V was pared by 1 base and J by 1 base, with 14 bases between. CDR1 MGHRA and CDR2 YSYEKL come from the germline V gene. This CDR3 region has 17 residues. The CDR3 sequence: CASSQGGTLWAKNIQYF. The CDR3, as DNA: TGCGCCAGCAGCCAAGGAGGGACACTGTGGGCCAAAAACATTCAGTACTTC.

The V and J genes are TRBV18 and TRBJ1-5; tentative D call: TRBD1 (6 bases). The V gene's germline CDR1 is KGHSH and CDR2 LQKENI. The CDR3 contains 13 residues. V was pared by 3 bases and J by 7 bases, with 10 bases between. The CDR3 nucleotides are TGTGCCAGCTCACCGCAACAGGGCCAGCCCCAGCATTTT. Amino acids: CASSPQQGQPQHF. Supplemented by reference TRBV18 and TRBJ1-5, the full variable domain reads NAGVMQNPRHLVRRRGQEARLRCSPMKGHSHVYWYRQLPEEGLKFMVYLQKENIIDESGMPKERFSAEFPKEGPSILRIQQVVRGDSAAYFCASSPQQGQPQHFGDGTRLSIL.

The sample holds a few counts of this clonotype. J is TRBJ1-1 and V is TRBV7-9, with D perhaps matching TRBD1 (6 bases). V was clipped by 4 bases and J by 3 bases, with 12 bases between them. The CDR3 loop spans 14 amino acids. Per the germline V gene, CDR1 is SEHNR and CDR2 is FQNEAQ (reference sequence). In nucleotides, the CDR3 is TGTGCCAGCAGCTCGTGGACAGCCCACACTGAAGCTTTCTTT. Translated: CASSSWTAHTEAFF.